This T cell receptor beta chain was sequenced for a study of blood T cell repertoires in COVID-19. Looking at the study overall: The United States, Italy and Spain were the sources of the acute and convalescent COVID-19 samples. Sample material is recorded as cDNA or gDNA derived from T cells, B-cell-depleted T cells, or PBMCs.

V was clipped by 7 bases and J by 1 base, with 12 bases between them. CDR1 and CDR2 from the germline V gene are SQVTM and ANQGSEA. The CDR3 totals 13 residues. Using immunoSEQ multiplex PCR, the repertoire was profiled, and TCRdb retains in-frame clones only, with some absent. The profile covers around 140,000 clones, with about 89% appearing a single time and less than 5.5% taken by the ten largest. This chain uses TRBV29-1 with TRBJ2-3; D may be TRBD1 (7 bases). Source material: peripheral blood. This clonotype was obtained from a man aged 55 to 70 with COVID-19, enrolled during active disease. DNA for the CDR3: TGCAGCGCTGCGGGACAGCGCACAGATACGCAGTATTTT. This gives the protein CSAAGQRTDTQYF.